Listed here are 20 T cell receptor beta chains from one sample, sequenced in a study of a mutant IDH1 vaccine in newly diagnosed glioma. The data were produced by immunoSEQ multiplex PCR, yet TCRdb's version contains in-frame clones alone and is incomplete. The sample yields some 60,000 clones, approximately 87% seen once. Time point denoted: week 35, safety follow-up. Vaccination comprised doses that each held 300 ug of mutant IDH1 20-mer peptide, plus topical imiquimod. These TCRs' antigens remain unknown. Sequencing was performed on PBMCs, taken from a glioma patient whose treatment included an IDH1 peptide vaccine. The source is a man between 40 and 49 years old with glioma.

This clone appeared a single time. The chain couples TRBV7-2 to TRBJ2-5; maybe TRBD2 (6 bases). With 8 bases removed from V and 0 bases from J, the gap between germline ends came to 16 bases. The CDR3 length is 15 residues. Germline CDR1 reads SGHTA; CDR2 reads FQGNSA. The CDR3 sequence: CASGLRGAYQETQYF. The CDR3 DNA is TGTGCCAGCGGCCTCCGCGGGGCCTACCAAGAGACCCAGTACTTC.

The chain joins TRBV6-5 to TRBJ2-3, with a possible D match to TRBD2 (5 bases). Germline values: CDR1 MNHEY, CDR2 SVGAGI. V lost 0 bases and J lost 1, with 8 bases in between. The CDR3 runs 15 residues. CDR3 residues: CASSYSARGTDTQYF. CDR3 coding DNA: TGTGCCAGCAGTTACTCAGCGAGGGGCACAGATACGCAGTATTTT.

The rearrangement links TRBV4-1 to TRBJ1-4; D remains ambiguous. The CDR3 covers 14 residues. From germline, CDR1 is MGHRA and CDR2 YSYEKL. Trimming pared 2 bases from V and 0 bases from J, leaving 4 bases between. Written as DNA, the CDR3 is TGCGCCAGCAGCCAAATAACAACTAATGAAAAACTGTTTTTT. This encodes CASSQITTNEKLFF.

This chain uses TRBV5-4 with TRBJ1-5; D gene uncertain. The CDR3 totals 13 residues. V gave up 4 bases and J gave up 9 bases, with 14 bases separating them. The germline CDR1 and CDR2 sequences are SGHNT and YYREEE (reference sequence). CDR3: CASSLTDTGPQHF. In DNA, the CDR3 is TGTGCCAGCAGCCTTACAGATACGGGGCCCCAGCATTTT.

The V call is TRBV6-5, the J call TRBJ2-3; 8 bases align to TRBD2. CDR3 length equals 15 residues. In germline, CDR1 is MNHEY, CDR2 SVGAGI. V was clipped by 2 bases and J by 5 bases; unmatched bases: 6. CDR3 coding DNA: TGTGCCAGCAGTTACCAGCGGGGGAGAGGAGATACGCAGTATTTT. Its protein is CASSYQRGRGDTQYF.

The chain couples TRBV19 to TRBJ2-6; D remains ambiguous. The V gene's germline CDR1 is LNHDA and CDR2 SQIVND (reference sequence). Trimming removed 5 bases at V and 0 bases at J, with 17 bases between. The CDR3 is made up of 18 amino acids. CDR3 amino acids: CASSGSYLAVSGANVLTF. The CDR3 nucleotides read TGTGCCAGTAGTGGTTCATACTTAGCCGTCTCTGGGGCCAACGTCCTGACTTTC.

The genes are TRBV5-1 and TRBJ1-1; no reliable D call. Germline CDR1 is SGHRS and CDR2 is YFSETQ. This CDR3 has 11 residues. Trimming shortened V by 5 bases and J by 1 base, and 3 bases separated the two germline ends. The CDR3 nucleotides are TGCGCCAGCAGGGAGAACACTGAAGCTTTCTTT. The encoded protein is CASRENTEAFF.

The chain joins TRBV19 to TRBJ2-6; 11 nucleotides agree with TRBD2. CDR1 and CDR2 (germline): LNHDA, SQIVND (reference sequence). The CDR3 spans 17 residues. V shed 5 bases and J 0 bases; nucleotides not matched to a gene: 3. The CDR3 sequence: CASSLTSGNSGANVLTF. In DNA form, the CDR3 reads TGTGCCAGTAGTCTGACTAGCGGGAACTCTGGGGCCAACGTCCTGACTTTC.

The chain carries TRBV9 and TRBJ1-2, with D possibly matching TRBD1 (6 bases). This CDR3 has 15 residues. Between the trimmed V and J ends, which lost 4 bases and 5 bases, there was a span of 18 bases. Germline CDR1 is SGDLS and CDR2 is YYNGEE. The CDR3 nucleotides are TGTGCCAGCAGCCCCCCGGGGGGCAGGCAATATGGCTACACCTTC. It translates to CASSPPGGRQYGYTF.

This clone showed up just once. The chain couples TRBV7-9 to TRBJ2-7; D not certain. The CDR3 has 12 amino acids. Between the trimmed V and J ends, which lost 2 bases and 5 bases, there was a span of 7 bases. Germline-derived CDR1 and CDR2 are SEHNR and FQNEAQ (reference sequence). CDR3 protein: CASSLSGHEQYF. The CDR3 DNA sequence: TGTGCCAGCAGCTTATCGGGCCACGAGCAGTACTTC.

The CDR3 is CASSQYTLQETQYF. The CDR3 coding sequence is TGCGCCAGCAGCCAATACACACTCCAAGAGACCCAGTACTTC. The V and J genes are TRBV4-1 and TRBJ2-5, with no clear D. V lost 2 bases to trimming and J lost 1 base, with 8 bases between them. Looked up from germline, CDR1 is MGHRA and CDR2 is YSYEKL. CDR3 length equals 14 residues.

The chain links TRBV19 to TRBJ2-7; 9 positions agree with TRBD1. Germline lookup yields CDR1 LNHDA and CDR2 SQIVND (reference sequence). The CDR3 spans 13 residues. V shed 10 bases and J 2 bases; nucleotides not matched to a gene: 6. In DNA form, the CDR3 reads TGTGCCACCCGCCGGACAGGGGCCTACGAGCAGTACTTC. This gives the protein CATRRTGAYEQYF.

The genes are TRBV7-9 and TRBJ2-5; D assignment may be TRBD1 or TRBD2 (6 bases each). V was cut by 5 bases and J by 5 bases, with 12 bases left in between. Germline-derived CDR1 and CDR2 are SEHNR and FQNEAQ (reference sequence). The CDR3 extends over 13 amino acids. The CDR3 loop reads CASSGGGRETQYF. CDR3 DNA: TGTGCCAGCAGCGGAGGGGGGAGGGAGACCCAGTACTTC.

This sequence joins TRBV7-9 and TRBJ2-7; a possible D gene is TRBD1 (6 bases). CDR1 and CDR2 from the germline V gene are SEHNR and FQNEAQ (reference sequence). This CDR3 has 14 amino acids. Trimming cost V 5 bases and J 4 bases, with 15 bases left between them. CDR3 bases: TGTGCCAGCAGCGAAGCCCCAGGGGAATACGAGCAGTACTTC. Translating gives CASSEAPGEYEQYF. The variable domain in full, with the rest retrieved from reference TRBV7-9 and TRBJ2-7, is DTGVSQNPRHKITKRGQNVTFRCDPISEHNRLYWYRQTLGQGPEFLTYFQNEAQLEKSRLLSDRFSAERPKGSFSTLEIQRTEQGDSAMYLCASSEAPGEYEQYFGPGTRLTVT.

V and J are TRBV4-1 and TRBJ2-7; 9 nucleotides align to TRBD2. The ends lost 4 bases at V and 1 base at J; junction bases unmatched: 5. CDR1 is MGHRA, CDR2 YSYEKL, per germline. This CDR3 is 15 amino acids long. CDR3 DNA sequence: TGCGCCAGCAGCCCCGGGCTAGCGGGATCCTACGAGCAGTACTTC. As protein: CASSPGLAGSYEQYF.

The V gene is TRBV18, the J gene TRBJ1-5, with a tentative D call TRBD1 (5 bases). The germline gives CDR1 KGHSH, CDR2 LQKENI. The CDR3 length is 17 residues. V dropped 2 bases and J dropped 0 bases, with 14 bases sitting between them. The CDR3, as DNA: TGTGCCAGCTCACCAGGTTCGGGGGGGAATAGCAATCAGCCCCAGCATTTT. It translates to CASSPGSGGNSNQPQHF.

This clone was seen a handful of times. V and J are TRBV19 and TRBJ2-1; TRBD2 matches at 8 bases. The CDR3 is made up of 15 amino acids. Germline V gives CDR1 LNHDA, CDR2 SQIVND (reference sequence). Trimming cost V 5 bases and J 2 bases; bases outside gene matches: 5. CDR3 sequence (DNA): TGTGCCAGTAGTCCTACTAGCGGAGCCTACAATGAGCAGTTCTTC. This gives the protein CASSPTSGAYNEQFF. The entire variable domain, with the rest obtained from reference TRBV19 and TRBJ2-1, is as follows: DGGITQSPKYLFRKEGQNVTLSCEQNLNHDAMYWYRQDPGQGLRLIYYSQIVNDFQKGDIAEGYSVSREKKESFPLTVTSAQKNPTAFYLCASSPTSGAYNEQFFGPGTRLTVL.

The CDR3 here is CASSLIGDTVPPEQYF. Here the CDR3 DNA reads TGTGCCAGCAGCTTAATTGGGGACACAGTCCCCCCCGAGCAGTACTTC. The V call is TRBV13, the J call TRBJ2-7; a weak D match, TRBD1 (6 bases). The V gene lost 2 bases and the J gene lost 6 bases, with 20 bases spanning the gap. Germline CDR1 PRHDT, CDR2 FYEKMQ (reference sequence). The CDR3 contains 16 residues. The full variable domain, in which reference TRBV13 and TRBJ2-7 provide the parts outside the CDR3, is AAGVIQSPRHLIKEKRETATLKCYPIPRHDTVYWYQQGPGQDPQFLISFYEKMQSDKGSIPDRFSAQQFSDYHSELNMSSLELGDSALYFCASSLIGDTVPPEQYFGPGTRLTVT.

This clone occurred a few times. This chain links TRBV2 with TRBJ2-6; D not resolved. Germline loops: CDR1 SNHLY, CDR2 FYNNEI. The CDR3 has 15 residues. Between the trimmed V and J ends, which lost 7 bases and 4 bases, there was a span of 14 bases. The CDR3 DNA sequence: TGTGCCAGCAAAGCTAGAGTCCTAGGGGCCAACGTCCTGACTTTC. It is translated as CASKARVLGANVLTF.

The genes are TRBV11-2 and TRBJ2-3; D ambiguous. Between the trimmed V and J ends, which lost 0 bases and 2 bases, there was a span of 6 bases. There are 14 residues in the CDR3. Germline CDR1 and CDR2: SGHAT and FQNNGV. In DNA form, the CDR3 reads TGTGCCAGCAGCTTAGATGGGAACACAGATACGCAGTATTTT. Amino acids: CASSLDGNTDTQYF.